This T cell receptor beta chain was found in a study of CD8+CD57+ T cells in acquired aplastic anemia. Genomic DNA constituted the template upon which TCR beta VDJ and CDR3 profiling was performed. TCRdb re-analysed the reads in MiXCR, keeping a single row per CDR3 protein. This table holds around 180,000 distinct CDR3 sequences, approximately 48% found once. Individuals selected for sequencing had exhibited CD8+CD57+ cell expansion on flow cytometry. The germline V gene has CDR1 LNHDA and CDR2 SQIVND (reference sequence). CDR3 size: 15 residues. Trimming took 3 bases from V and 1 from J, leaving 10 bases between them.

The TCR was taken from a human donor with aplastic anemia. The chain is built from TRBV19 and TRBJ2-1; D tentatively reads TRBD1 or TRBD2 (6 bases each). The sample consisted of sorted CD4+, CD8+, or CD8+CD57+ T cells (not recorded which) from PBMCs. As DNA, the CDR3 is TGTGCCAGTAGTATCGGCGGGACATCCTACAATGAGCAGTTCTTC. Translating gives CASSIGGTSYNEQFF.